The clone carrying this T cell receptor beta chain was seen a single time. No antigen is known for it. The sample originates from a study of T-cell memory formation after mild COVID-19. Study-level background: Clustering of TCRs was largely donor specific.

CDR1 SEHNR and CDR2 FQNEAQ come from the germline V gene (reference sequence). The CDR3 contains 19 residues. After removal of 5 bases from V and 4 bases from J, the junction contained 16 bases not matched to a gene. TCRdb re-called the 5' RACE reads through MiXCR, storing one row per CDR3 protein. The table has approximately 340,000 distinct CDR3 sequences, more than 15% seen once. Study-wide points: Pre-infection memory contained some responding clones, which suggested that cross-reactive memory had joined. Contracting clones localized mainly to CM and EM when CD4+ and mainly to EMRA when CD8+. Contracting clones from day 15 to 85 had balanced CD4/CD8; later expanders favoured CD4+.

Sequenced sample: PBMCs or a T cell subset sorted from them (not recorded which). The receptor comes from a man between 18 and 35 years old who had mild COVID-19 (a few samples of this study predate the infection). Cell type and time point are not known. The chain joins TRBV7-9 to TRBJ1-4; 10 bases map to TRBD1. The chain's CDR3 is CASSRSPGQGLRVNEKLFF. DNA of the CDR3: TGTGCCAGCAGCAGATCTCCGGGACAGGGGCTCAGGGTTAATGAAAAACTGTTTTTT.